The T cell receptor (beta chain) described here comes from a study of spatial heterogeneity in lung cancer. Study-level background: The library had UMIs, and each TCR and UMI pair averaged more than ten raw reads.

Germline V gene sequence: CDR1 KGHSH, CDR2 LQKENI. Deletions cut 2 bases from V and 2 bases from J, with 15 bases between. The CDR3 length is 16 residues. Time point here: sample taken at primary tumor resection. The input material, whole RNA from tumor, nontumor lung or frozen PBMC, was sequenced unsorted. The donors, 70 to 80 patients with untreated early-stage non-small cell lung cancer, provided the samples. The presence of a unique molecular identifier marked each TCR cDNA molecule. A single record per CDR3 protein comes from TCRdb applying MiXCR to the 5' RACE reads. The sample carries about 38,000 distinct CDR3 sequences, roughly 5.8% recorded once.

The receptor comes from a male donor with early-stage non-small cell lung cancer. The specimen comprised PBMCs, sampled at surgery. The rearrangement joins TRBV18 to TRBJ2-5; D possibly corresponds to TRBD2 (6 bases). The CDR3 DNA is TGTGCCAGCTCACCAGGTAGCGGTATCCGTCAAGAGACCCAGTACTTC. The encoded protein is CASSPGSGIRQETQYF.